Presented here are 24 T cell receptor beta chains from one specimen sequenced in a study of blood T cells in healthy people across ages. The authors ran a second PCR of about 7 to 11 cycles using a sample-barcoded 5' primer and a J-beta primer mix. One entry per CDR3 protein results from TCRdb running MiXCR on the 5' RACE reads. The repertoire holds roughly 700,000 distinct CDR3 sequences, with about 52% as singletons. Input material: blood. The receptors stem from a woman in her sixties or seventies in good health.

The genes are TRBV7-2 and TRBJ2-1, with TRBD2 matching over 10 bases. Trimming at V came to 2 bases and at J to 9 bases, leaving 13 bases not matched to a gene. CDR1 and CDR2 (germline): SGHTA, FQGNSA. The CDR3 consists of 17 residues. CDR3 nucleotide sequence: TGTGCCAGCAGCTTAATCCCCCAGCTAGCGGGAGCGGTTGAGCAGTTCTTC. It specifies CASSLIPQLAGAVEQFF.

As to this clonotype: Sequence at one end of the junction differs from germline and may be a read error. The chain employs TRBV7-9 and TRBJ1-1; D not resolved. Germline V lookup: CDR1 SEHNR, CDR2 FQNEAQ (reference sequence). The CDR3 totals 13 residues. The CDR3 spells CASSPRPNAEAFF. CDR3 DNA sequence: TGTGCCAGCAGCCCAAGGCCGAACGCTGAAGCTTTCTTT.

The count of this clonotype is one. The junction does not match germline at one end; this may be a read error. The chain links TRBV20-1 to TRBJ2-7, with D possibly TRBD2 on 5 matching bases. Germline V lookup: CDR1 DFQATT, CDR2 SNEGSKA (reference sequence). The CDR3 loop spans 14 amino acids. CDR3 in DNA: TGCAGTGTTAGAGCGTCTAGCAGGTCCTACGAGCGGTACTTC. Protein: CSVRASSRSYERYF.

The chain carries TRBV7-2 and TRBJ2-7; 8 bases are shared with TRBD1. Germline V gene lookup returns CDR1 SGHTA and CDR2 FQGNSA. The ends lost 3 bases at V and 2 bases at J; junction bases unmatched: 6. The CDR3 has 15 amino acids. CDR3 region: CASSFDRGETYEQYF. The CDR3 DNA sequence: TGTGCCAGCAGCTTTGACAGGGGTGAGACCTACGAGCAGTACTTC.

This chain uses TRBV20-1 with TRBJ2-7; tentatively, D is TRBD1 (5 bases). The CDR3 length is 14 residues. Germline V lookup: CDR1 DFQATT, CDR2 SNEGSKA (reference sequence). Between the trimmed V and J ends, which lost 1 base and 5 bases, there was a span of 15 bases. The CDR3: CSARGDAGLDEQYF. CDR3 nucleotides: TGCAGTGCTAGAGGGGATGCAGGGTTGGACGAGCAGTACTTC.

This clonotype has a handful of counts. The rearrangement links TRBV20-1 to TRBJ2-4; tentative D call: TRBD2 (6 bases). The DNA end favors TRBJ2-7, so the J call may be wrong. Germline V gene lookup returns CDR1 DFQATT and CDR2 SNEGSKA (reference sequence). The CDR3 has 13 amino acids. This CDR3 reads CSARSGLTYEQYF. DNA of the CDR3: TGCAGTGCTAGATCGGGACTCACCTACGAGCAGTACTTC.

This clonotype showed up just a few times. The V gene is TRBV5-1, the J gene TRBJ2-3, with 8 bases matching TRBD2. Unmatched junction bases numbered 4, after V lost 4 bases and J lost 3 bases. Per germline, CDR1 SGHRS and CDR2 YFSETQ. CDR3 length equals 14 residues. The CDR3: CASSESGSTDTQYF. The CDR3 coding sequence is TGCGCCAGCAGCGAGAGCGGGAGTACAGATACGCAGTATTTT.

This chain uses TRBV7-2 with TRBJ2-1; D may correspond to TRBD1 or TRBD2 (5 bases each). Between the trimmed V and J ends, which lost 2 bases and 13 bases, there was a span of 24 bases. The CDR3 loop spans 16 amino acids. Germline CDR1 and CDR2: SGHTA and FQGNSA. The CDR3 reads CASSLSFGGPGETQFF. In nucleotides, the CDR3 is TGTGCCAGCAGCTTATCTTTTGGGGGACCTGGGGAGACCCAGTTCTTC.

V usage is TRBV7-8 and J usage is TRBJ2-4; weak D call: TRBD1 (6 bases). The DNA matches TRBJ2-5 better at its end, which makes the J call doubtful. Germline CDR1 reads SGHVS; CDR2 reads FQNEAQ. This CDR3 has 18 residues. CDR3 sequence (DNA): TGTGCCAGCAGCTTACTGGGGGCGGCGGGTCGAACCCGAGAGACCCAGTACTTC. It encodes CASSLLGAAGRTRETQYF.

This clonotype was seen once. The rearrangement uses TRBV5-1 and TRBJ2-7, with 12 bases identical to TRBD2. V was pared by 0 bases and J by 5 bases, with 6 bases of the junction left unmatched. The CDR3 length is 16 residues. The germline V gene has CDR1 SGHRS and CDR2 YFSETQ. The CDR3: CASSLAPSGRANEQYF. The CDR3 nucleotides are TGCGCCAGCAGCTTGGCCCCTAGCGGGAGGGCCAACGAGCAGTACTTC.

This rearrangement joins TRBV20-1 to TRBJ1-2; no clear D gene. V was shortened by 4 bases and J by 3 bases, with 9 bases between the two germline ends. CDR3 length equals 12 residues. CDR1 and CDR2 from the germline V gene are DFQATT and SNEGSKA (reference sequence). The CDR3 nucleotides read TGCAGTGCTACTCAAGGAGACTATGGCTACACCTTC. Translating gives CSATQGDYGYTF.

The chain employs TRBV6-2 or TRBV6-3 and TRBJ2-1; 8 bases are shared with TRBD2. The CDR3 covers 16 residues. The V and J ends lost 6 bases and 7 bases, in that order; junction bases with no gene match: 14. Germline loops: CDR1 MNHEY, CDR2 SVGEGT. The CDR3 DNA follows: TGTGCCAGCAGGATTTTAAGCGGGACTAGATGGAATGAGCAGTTCTTC. Its translation: CASRILSGTRWNEQFF.

V is TRBV6-5 and J is TRBJ2-5; 13 bases map to TRBD2. The length of the CDR3 is 14 residues. The V and J ends lost 6 bases and 11 bases, in that order; junction bases with no gene match: 9. CDR1 is MNHEY and CDR2 is SVGAGI in the germline V gene. The CDR3 region has the DNA TGTGCCAGCAGGTCCGGGACTAGCGGGATTTCTCAGTACTTC. Protein: CASRSGTSGISQYF.

This clonotype was counted at least ten times. The chain has TRBV9 and TRBJ1-6; D is unclear. V was trimmed by 4 bases and J by 7 bases, leaving 9 bases between them. This CDR3 has 13 residues. From germline, CDR1 is SGDLS and CDR2 YYNGEE. CDR3 nucleotide sequence: TGTGCCAGCAGCCCAGGTACGAATTCACCCCTCCACTTT. It encodes CASSPGTNSPLHF. The whole variable domain, filled in from reference TRBV9 and TRBJ1-6, reads DSGVTQTPKHLITATGQRVTLRCSPRSGDLSVYWYQQSLDQGLQFLIQYYNGEERAKGNILERFSAQQFPDLHSELNLSSLELGDSALYFCASSPGTNSPLHFGNGTRLTVT.

This clonotype turned up a few times. The genes are TRBV7-6 and TRBJ2-5; 7 nucleotides line up with TRBD2. Looked up from germline, CDR1 is SGHVS and CDR2 is FNYEAQ. V shed 5 bases and J 3 bases; nucleotides not matched to a gene: 6. The CDR3 spans 14 residues. CDR3 protein: CASSGSGNEETQYF. The CDR3 DNA reads as TGTGCCAGCAGCGGGAGCGGGAACGAAGAGACCCAGTACTTC.

The rearrangement links TRBV20-1 to TRBJ1-6, with D tentatively TRBD1 (6 bases). The CDR3 is made up of 18 amino acids. Germline CDR1 and CDR2: DFQATT and SNEGSKA (reference sequence). Trimming left V 1 base short and J 7 bases short, with 23 bases between. CDR3 nucleotides: TGCAGTGCTAGAGGCTTACAGGGTGGAGGTGGAGACAATTCACCCCTCCACTTT. Its protein product is CSARGLQGGGGDNSPLHF.

The chain recombines TRBV5-1 with TRBJ1-1; 7 nucleotides match TRBD1. The germline V gene has CDR1 SGHRS and CDR2 YFSETQ. After removal of 1 base from V and 4 bases from J, the junction contained 4 bases not matched to a gene. The CDR3 length is 14 residues. CDR3 DNA: TGCGCCAGCAGCTTGACAGGGGAGGGCACTGAAGCTTTCTTT. It specifies CASSLTGEGTEAFF.

The chain is built from TRBV6-1 and TRBJ2-3, with TRBD2 matching 7 bases. The CDR3 has 17 amino acids. Per the germline V gene, CDR1 is MNHNS and CDR2 is SASEGT. Trimming took 6 bases from V and 1 from J; bases not matched to a gene: 13. The CDR3 here is CASSPMWGREGTDTQYF. As DNA, the CDR3 is TGTGCCAGCAGCCCCATGTGGGGGAGGGAGGGCACAGATACGCAGTATTTT.

The J gene is TRBJ2-7, the V gene TRBV5-1; possible D gene TRBD2, 5 bases. Trimming removed 7 bases at V and 2 bases at J, with 10 bases between. This CDR3 has 12 amino acids. CDR1 is SGHRS and CDR2 is YFSETQ in the germline V gene. The CDR3 region is CASGLLPYEQYF. Written as DNA, the CDR3 is TGCGCCAGCGGACTTCTACCCTACGAGCAGTACTTC. The full variable domain, rest sourced from reference TRBV5-1 and TRBJ2-7, is KAGVTQTPRYLIKTRGQQVTLSCSPISGHRSVSWYQQTPGQGLQFLFEYFSETQRNKGNFPGRFSGRQFSNSRSEMNVSTLELGDSALYLCASGLLPYEQYFGPGTRLTVT.

This chain connects TRBV4-3 to TRBJ2-2, with D perhaps matching TRBD1 or TRBD2 (5 bases each). The germline V gene has CDR1 LGHNA and CDR2 YSLEER. V dropped 3 bases and J dropped 2 bases, with 16 bases sitting between them. The CDR3 runs 17 residues. The CDR3 is CASSHGTAQINTGELFF. For the CDR3, the DNA is TGCGCCAGCAGCCACGGGACCGCTCAGATCAACACCGGGGAGCTGTTTTTT.

This clonotype came up a few times. The V and J genes are TRBV20-1 and TRBJ2-3; 7 bases line up with TRBD2. The CDR3 has 15 amino acids. V shed 1 base and J 3 bases; nucleotides not matched to a gene: 7. Germline V gene lookup returns CDR1 DFQATT and CDR2 SNEGSKA (reference sequence). The chain's CDR3 is CSARAGGDMTDTQYF. For the CDR3, the DNA is TGCAGTGCTAGAGCGGGGGGTGATATGACAGATACGCAGTATTTT.

The CDR3 region is CASAGFGNQPQHF. DNA for the CDR3: TGTGCCTCAGCCGGGTTCGGCAATCAGCCCCAGCATTTT. This chain connects TRBV27 to TRBJ1-5, with D uncertain. V lost 11 bases, J lost 2 bases, and 13 bases lay in between. Looked up from germline, CDR1 is MNHEY and CDR2 is SMNVEV (reference sequence). There are 13 residues in the CDR3.

This clonotype has just a few counts. The chain combines TRBV7-2 with TRBJ2-3, with TRBD1 as a possible D gene (5 bases). The CDR3 totals 13 residues. Trimming cost V 7 bases and J 7 bases, with 15 bases left between them. Germline assignment: CDR1 SGHTA and CDR2 FQGNSA. CDR3: CASTLPGAYTQYF. As DNA, the CDR3 is TGTGCCAGCACTCTTCCTGGGGCGTATACGCAGTATTTT. Looking up the rest from reference TRBV7-2 and TRBJ2-3 gives the full variable domain: GAGVSQSPSNKVTEKGKDVELRCDPISGHTALYWYRQSLGQGLEFLIYFQGNSAPDKSGLPSDRFSAERTGGSVSTLTIQRTQQEDSAVYLCASTLPGAYTQYFGPGTRLTVL.

CDR3 amino acids: CASSPRGGSYNEQFF. Here the CDR3 DNA reads TGTGCCAGCAGCCCCCGCGGCGGCTCCTACAATGAGCAGTTCTTC. This sequence joins TRBV7-2 and TRBJ2-1; D unresolved. The germline V gene has CDR1 SGHTA and CDR2 FQGNSA. This CDR3 is built from 15 residues. V lost 5 bases and J lost 0, with 11 bases in between. The full variable domain, completed using reference TRBV7-2 and TRBJ2-1, is GAGVSQSPSNKVTEKGKDVELRCDPISGHTALYWYRQSLGQGLEFLIYFQGNSAPDKSGLPSDRFSAERTGGSVSTLTIQRTQQEDSAVYLCASSPRGGSYNEQFFGPGTRLTVL.